The source of this TCR beta chain is a study of T-cell memory formation after mild COVID-19. Libraries for TCRalpha and TCRbeta carried sample barcodes and unique molecular identifiers via 5'RACE. TCRdb independently ran MiXCR on the 5' RACE reads; one entry per CDR3 protein. The repertoire holds just over 400,000 distinct CDR3 sequences, with around a quarter as singletons. This clonotype was detected only a few times. Its specificity is not known. V lost 3 bases, J lost 7 bases, and 10 bases lay in between. Germline assignment: CDR1 SGHTA and CDR2 FQGTGA. The CDR3 length is 13 residues. Findings and limits, study-wide: Clones shrinking from day 15 to 85 showed even CD4/CD8 mixes; later expanders tilted CD4+.

The V gene is TRBV7-3, the J gene TRBJ2-1, with D possibly TRBD1 on 5 matching bases. This receptor was taken from an adult woman who had mild COVID-19 (a few samples of this study predate the infection). Cell type and time point are not known. Input material: PBMCs or a T cell subset sorted from them (not recorded which). CDR3 sequence: CASSFWQGNEQFF. CDR3 in DNA: TGTGCCAGCAGCTTTTGGCAGGGAAATGAGCAGTTCTTC.